This entry features one T cell receptor (beta chain) sequence. Its target is unknown. These data originate in a study of CD8 T cell repertoires and HIV-1 epitope variants. Study-level background: Separate wells received one of Twenty-five Gag or Nef variant peptides. Tested: three Gag epitope families, Nef HW9 and YT9.

Whole-study results and caveats: Six of nine antigen-specific clonotypes appeared cross-reactive to autologous or escape variants.

Here immunoSEQ multiplex PCR was the method, and the copy in TCRdb shows in-frame clones only, minus some. The table lists 5,000 to 6,500 clones, 65% to 70% of them singletons. The sample was cultured CD8+ T cells derived from PBMCs. This TCR was recovered from a male donor with HIV.

The CDR3 region is CASSIRRTGANTEAFF. In DNA, the CDR3 is TGTGCCAGTAGTATTAGAAGGACAGGGGCGAACACTGAAGCTTTCTTT. V usage is TRBV19 and J usage is TRBJ1-1; 9 positions agree with TRBD1. Germline V gene lookup returns CDR1 LNHDA and CDR2 SQIVND (reference sequence). The CDR3 spans 16 residues. V gave up 3 bases and J gave up 1 base; unmatched junction bases: 6.